This is a list of T cell receptor beta chains from one sample in a study of T-cell reconstitution after alpha-beta-depleted transplantation in children. One entry per CDR3 protein results from TCRdb running MiXCR on the PCR reads. The sample consists of around 600,000 distinct CDR3 sequences, approximately 10% of them appearing once. The material sequenced was PBMCs from the stem cell graft donor, taken from the stem cell graft. The receptors stem from a human donor who donated a stem cell graft to a child with acute myeloid leukemia. The CDR3 runs from the conserved cysteine through the conserved F or W. The order of the fields is D gene, clone size, V gene, J gene, CDR3 DNA, CDR3 protein. The D gene is left open where the match is weak. A row's size may be missing; if present it is once, few, many or a size class.

TRBD2	few	TRBV7-2	TRBJ2-1	TGTGCCAGCAGCCTCAGGTTCAGCGGGAGTCCTGAGCAGTTCTTC	CASSLRFSGSPEQFF
TRBD2	.	TRBV12-3/TRBV12-4	TRBJ2-5	TGTGCCAGCAGTTTAATAGCGGGGGGCCCGGAGACCCAGTACTTC	CASSLIAGGPETQYF
.	.	TRBV20-1	TRBJ1-2	TGCAGTGCTAGAAGGGCCACAGGCGATGGCTACACCTTC	CSARRATGDGYTF
.	few	TRBV12-3/TRBV12-4	TRBJ2-6	TGTGCCAGCGGACGGCCCTCTGGGGCCAACGTCCTGACTTTC	CASGRPSGANVLTF
.	few	TRBV5-1	TRBJ2-1	TGCGCCAGCAGCTTGGGAGGGGTGGAAAGAGGCAATGAGCAGTTCTTC	CASSLGGVERGNEQFF
TRBD1	.	TRBV7-3	TRBJ2-5	TGTGCCAGCAGCCCCTCGACAGGGGGACACCAAGAGACCCAGTACTTC	CASSPSTGGHQETQYF
TRBD2	few	TRBV4-2	TRBJ2-5	TGTGCCAGCAGCCAAGAAAGGGGGGGACTAGCGGACAAGATGGGGACCCAGTACTTC	CASSQERGGLADKMGTQYF
.	many	TRBV12-3/TRBV12-4	TRBJ2-2	TGTGCCAGCAACAAACTGGGGGGGAACACCGGGGAGCTGTTTTTT	CASNKLGGNTGELFF
TRBD1	many	TRBV12-3/TRBV12-4	TRBJ2-3	TGTGCCAGCAGTTTCGGGACAGGGATTGGGACAGATACGCAGTATTTT	CASSFGTGIGTDTQYF
.	many	TRBV12-3/TRBV12-4	TRBJ1-5	TGTGCCAGCAGGAACAGGGTTAATCAGCCCCAGCATTTT	CASRNRVNQPQHF
TRBD2	many	TRBV28	TRBJ2-3	TGTGCCAGCAGGCGGACTAGCGGGAGGGGGGATACGCAGTATTTT	CASRRTSGRGDTQYF
.	few	TRBV5-6	TRBJ2-7	TGTGCCAGCAGCTTCCAGGGATCTAACGAGCAGTACTTC	CASSFQGSNEQYF
TRBD1	.	TRBV5-1	TRBJ2-5	TGCGCCAGCAGCGCCGGGACAGTGAAAGAGACCCAGTACTTC	CASSAGTVKETQYF
.	.	TRBV11-3	TRBJ2-1	TGTGCCAGCAGCCGTATCGGGAGCAGCTCCTACAATGAGCAGTTCTTC	CASSRIGSSSYNEQFF
.	many	TRBV12-3/TRBV12-4	TRBJ1-1	TGTGCCAGCAGTTTTGAGGGCCTCTGGGAAGCTTTCTTT	CASSFEGLWEAFF
TRBD2	.	TRBV20-1	TRBJ2-1	TGCAGTGCTAGTAGTGGAGCGGGAGATCTCGGGGAGCAGTTCTTC	CSASSGAGDLGEQFF
TRBD1	few	TRBV29-1	TRBJ1-1	TGCAGCGTTTTTCAGGGGGCTTCTGAAGCTTTCTTT	CSVFQGASEAFF
.	.	TRBV5-1	TRBJ2-1	TGCGCCAGCAGCTTGGACAGCCCCCTTTCCTCCTACAATGAGCAGTTCTTC	CASSLDSPLSSYNEQFF
.	many	TRBV5-1	TRBJ2-3	TGCGCCAGCAGCCCTGGACCAGGGGGCACAGATACGCAGTATTTT	CASSPGPGGTDTQYF
.	.	TRBV12-3/TRBV12-4	TRBJ1-5	TGTGCCAGCAGTTTATTGGAGAGTCAGCCCCAGCATTTT	CASSLLESQPQHF
.	.	TRBV7-9	TRBJ1-5	TGTGCCAGCAGCTTACGGTGGCTAGAAAATCAGCCCCAGCATTTT	CASSLRWLENQPQHF
TRBD1	.	TRBV19	TRBJ1-5	TGTGCCAGTAGTGTCCGGGACAGGGGCAATCAGCCCCAGCATTTT	CASSVRDRGNQPQHF
TRBD1	few	TRBV10-3	TRBJ2-2	TGTGCCATCAGTGTACAGGGGGACACCGGGGAGCTGTTTTTT	CAISVQGDTGELFF
TRBD1	.	TRBV7-8	TRBJ2-7	TGTGCCAGCAGCCTTCTTGGGACAGGGCAGCACGAGCAGTACTTC	CASSLLGTGQHEQYF
.	.	TRBV28	TRBJ2-7	TGTGCCAGCAGCCCCATGGGGGGCTACGAGCAGTACTTC	CASSPMGGYEQYF
.	.	TRBV5-1	TRBJ1-1	TGCGCCAGCAGCTTGGGTGGGACGGCTTTGAACACTGAAGCTTTCTTT	CASSLGGTALNTEAFF
TRBD1	.	TRBV12-3/TRBV12-4	TRBJ1-2	TGTGCCAGCAGCCAATACAGGGGTGCCTATGGCTACACCTTC	CASSQYRGAYGYTF
.	few	TRBV29-1	TRBJ1-1	TGCAGCGCAACAGTGCCGAACACTGAAGCTTTCTTT	CSATVPNTEAFF
.	.	TRBV20-1	TRBJ2-1	TGCAGTGCCGACGCCGGGCGGGGGCCCCGGGATGAGCAGTTCTTC	CSADAGRGPRDEQFF
TRBD1	few	TRBV12-3/TRBV12-4	TRBJ2-2	TGTGCCAGCAGTAGATTCGGGACAGTCGGCACCGGGGAGCTGTTTTTT	CASSRFGTVGTGELFF
.	.	TRBV20-1	TRBJ1-2	TGCAGTGCTAGAGTTGGATTATTCTATGGCTACACCTTC	CSARVGLFYGYTF
TRBD2	.	TRBV28	TRBJ2-7	TGTGCCAGCAGTTTCGAACGACTAGCGGACTACGAGCAGTACTTC	CASSFERLADYEQYF
TRBD2	many	TRBV20-1	TRBJ2-1	TGCAGTGCTAGAGAGGAAGCGGGAGTTGACGATGAGCAGTTCTTC	CSAREEAGVDDEQFF
.	.	TRBV12-3/TRBV12-4	TRBJ1-5	TGTGCCAGCAGTTGGGGGGGAAGCCAGGGGAGTCGTCAGCCCCAGCATTTT	CASSWGGSQGSRQPQHF
.	few	TRBV19	TRBJ2-7	TGTGCCAGTAGCCCTTGGGAGACTCGTTCCTACGAGCAGTACTTC	CASSPWETRSYEQYF
.	.	TRBV11-2	TRBJ2-2	TGTGCCAGCAGCTTATTCTTAGCCCCAAACACCGGGGAGCTGTTTTTT	CASSLFLAPNTGELFF
.	few	TRBV7-9	TRBJ2-2	TGTGCCAGCAGCTTAGGACCGGCTGCTGGCACCGGGGAGCTGTTTTTT	CASSLGPAAGTGELFF
.	few	TRBV5-1	TRBJ2-2	TGCGCCAGCGGACAGAGTATCGCCGGGGAGCTGTTTTTT	CASGQSIAGELFF
TRBD1	many	TRBV4-3	TRBJ2-7	TGCGCCAGCAGCCAGAGGGACAGGGGGCTCGTATACGAGCAGTACTTC	CASSQRDRGLVYEQYF
TRBD1	.	TRBV29-1	TRBJ2-1	TGCAGCGCTACGGGACAGGAGAATGAGCAGTTCTTC	CSATGQENEQFF
TRBD1	few	TRBV6-5	TRBJ1-2	TGTGCCAGCAGTTACCTAACAGGGGGCTATGGCTACACCTTC	CASSYLTGGYGYTF